This T cell receptor beta chain was documented in a study of response to subunit inactivated influenza vaccine. General study findings and limits: Authors suggested each seasonal flu vaccination may recruit only limited numbers of new T cells.

MiXCR was run by TCRdb on the RT-PCR reads, yielding one entry per CDR3 protein. The sample holds around 750,000 distinct CDR3 sequences, 21% seen once. For this clonotype: Its antigen remains unknown.

This CDR3 spans 19 amino acids. The germline gives CDR1 SGHRS, CDR2 YFSETQ. With 1 base removed from V and 0 bases from J, the gap between germline ends came to 21 bases. The rearrangement joins TRBV5-1 to TRBJ2-3, with a tentative D call TRBD1 (6 bases). The sample consisted of PBMCs from blood, taken 5 days after vaccination. The TCR comes from a man aged 45-60 years who received an inactivated influenza vaccine. This chain's CDR3 is CASSLSTPRQAISTDTQYF. The CDR3 bases are TGCGCCAGCAGCTTGTCAACTCCCCGACAGGCCATAAGCACAGATACGCAGTATTTT.